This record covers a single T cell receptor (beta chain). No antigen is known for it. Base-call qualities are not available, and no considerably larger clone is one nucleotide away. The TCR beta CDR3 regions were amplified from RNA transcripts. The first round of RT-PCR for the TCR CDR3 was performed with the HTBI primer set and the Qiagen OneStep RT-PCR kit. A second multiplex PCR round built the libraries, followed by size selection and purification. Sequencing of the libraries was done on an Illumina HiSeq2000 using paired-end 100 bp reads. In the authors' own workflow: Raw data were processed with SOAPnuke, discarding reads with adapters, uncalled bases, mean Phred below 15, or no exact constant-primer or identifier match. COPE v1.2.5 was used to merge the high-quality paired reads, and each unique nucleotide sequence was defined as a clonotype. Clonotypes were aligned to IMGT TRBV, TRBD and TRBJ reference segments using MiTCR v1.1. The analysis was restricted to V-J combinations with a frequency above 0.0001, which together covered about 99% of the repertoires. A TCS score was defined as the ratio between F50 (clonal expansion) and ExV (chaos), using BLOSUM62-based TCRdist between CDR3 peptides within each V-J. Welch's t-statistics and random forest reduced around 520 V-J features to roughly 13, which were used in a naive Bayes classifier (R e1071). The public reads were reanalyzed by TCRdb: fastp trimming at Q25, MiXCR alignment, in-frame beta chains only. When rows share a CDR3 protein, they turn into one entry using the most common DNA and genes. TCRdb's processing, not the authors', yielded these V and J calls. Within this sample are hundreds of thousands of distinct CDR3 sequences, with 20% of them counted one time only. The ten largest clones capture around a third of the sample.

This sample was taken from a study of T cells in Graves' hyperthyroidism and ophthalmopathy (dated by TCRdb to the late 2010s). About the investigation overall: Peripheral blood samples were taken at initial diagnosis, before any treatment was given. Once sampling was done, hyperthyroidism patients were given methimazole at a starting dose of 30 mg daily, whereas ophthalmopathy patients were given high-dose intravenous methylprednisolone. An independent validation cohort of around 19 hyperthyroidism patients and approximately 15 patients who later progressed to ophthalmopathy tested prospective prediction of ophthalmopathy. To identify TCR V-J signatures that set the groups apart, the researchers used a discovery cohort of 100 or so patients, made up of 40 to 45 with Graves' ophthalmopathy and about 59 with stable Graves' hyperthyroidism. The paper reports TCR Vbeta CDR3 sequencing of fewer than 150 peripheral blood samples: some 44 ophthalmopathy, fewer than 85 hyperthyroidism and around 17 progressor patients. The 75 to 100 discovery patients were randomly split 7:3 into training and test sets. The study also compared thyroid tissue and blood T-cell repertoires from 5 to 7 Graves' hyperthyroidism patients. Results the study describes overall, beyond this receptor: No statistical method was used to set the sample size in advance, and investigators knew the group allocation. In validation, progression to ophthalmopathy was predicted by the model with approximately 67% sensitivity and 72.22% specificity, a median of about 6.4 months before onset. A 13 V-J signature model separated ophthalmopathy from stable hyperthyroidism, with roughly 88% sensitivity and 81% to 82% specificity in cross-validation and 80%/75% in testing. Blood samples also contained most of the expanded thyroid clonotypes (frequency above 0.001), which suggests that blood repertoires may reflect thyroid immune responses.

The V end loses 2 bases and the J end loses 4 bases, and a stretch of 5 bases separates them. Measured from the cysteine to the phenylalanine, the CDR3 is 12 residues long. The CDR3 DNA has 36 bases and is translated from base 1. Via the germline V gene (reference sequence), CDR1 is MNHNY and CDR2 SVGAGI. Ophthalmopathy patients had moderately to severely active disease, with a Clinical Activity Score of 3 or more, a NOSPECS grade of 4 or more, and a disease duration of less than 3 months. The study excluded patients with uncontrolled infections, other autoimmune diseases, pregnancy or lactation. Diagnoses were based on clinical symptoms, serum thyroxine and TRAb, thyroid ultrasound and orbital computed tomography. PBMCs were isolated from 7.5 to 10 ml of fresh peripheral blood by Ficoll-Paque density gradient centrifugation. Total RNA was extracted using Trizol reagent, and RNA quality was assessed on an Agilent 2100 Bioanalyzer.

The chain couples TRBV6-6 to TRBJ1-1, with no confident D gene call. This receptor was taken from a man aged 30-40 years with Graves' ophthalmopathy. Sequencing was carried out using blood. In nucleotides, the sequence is TGTGCCAGCAGTTACGACGGCACTGAAGCTTTCTTT. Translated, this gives CASSYDGTEAFF.